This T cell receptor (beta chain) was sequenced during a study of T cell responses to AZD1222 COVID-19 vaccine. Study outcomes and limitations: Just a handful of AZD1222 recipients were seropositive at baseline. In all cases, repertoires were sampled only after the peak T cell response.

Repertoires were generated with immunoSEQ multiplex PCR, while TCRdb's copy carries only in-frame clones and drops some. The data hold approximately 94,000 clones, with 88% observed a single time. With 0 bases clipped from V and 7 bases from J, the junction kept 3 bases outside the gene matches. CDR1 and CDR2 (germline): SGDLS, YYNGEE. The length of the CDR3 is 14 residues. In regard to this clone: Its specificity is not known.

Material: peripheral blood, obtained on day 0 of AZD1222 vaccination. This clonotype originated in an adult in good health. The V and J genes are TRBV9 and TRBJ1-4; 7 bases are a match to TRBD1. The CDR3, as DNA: TGTGCCAGCAGCGTAGCAGGGGGGAGTGAAAAACTGTTTTTT. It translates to CASSVAGGSEKLFF.